The rows below give T cell receptor beta chains drawn from one sample of a study of blood T cell repertoires in COVID-19. Clones were sequenced by immunoSEQ multiplex PCR, and TCRdb holds only the in-frame ones, with some missing. The table has tens of thousands of clones, approximately 88% seen once. Input material: peripheral blood. The source of these receptors is a man in his fifties or sixties with COVID-19, enrolled during active disease. The CDR3 runs from the conserved cysteine through the conserved F or W. A D gene is named only where the DNA matches it firmly. Clone size is shown for a subset of rows, as once, few, many or a class of expanded clone.

J | length | D | V | size | DNA | CDR3
TRBJ1-5 | 13 | TRBD1 | TRBV30 | . | TGTGCCTTCACTATACAGGGGAATCAGCCCCAGCATTTT | CAFTIQGNQPQHF
TRBJ2-3 | 15 | . | TRBV2 | . | TGTGCCAGCCGACGCAACTCCCAGGATGAAGATACGCAGTATTTT | CASRRNSQDEDTQYF
TRBJ2-7 | 13 | TRBD1 | TRBV5-1 | . | TGCGCCAGCAGCTGGGGACAGGGGTACGAGCAGTACTTC | CASSWGQGYEQYF
TRBJ1-3 | 15 | . | TRBV3-1/TRBV3-2 | few | TGTGCCAGCAGCTCCTCTAACCGGGCTGGAAACACCATATATTTT | CASSSSNRAGNTIYF
TRBJ1-5 | 14 | . | TRBV27 | . | TGTGCCAGCAGTTTCAGGGCTTTCAATCAGCCCCAGCATTTT | CASSFRAFNQPQHF
TRBJ2-2 | 17 | TRBD2 | TRBV29-1 | . | TGCAGCGTTGACCGACCCGGGGGAGGGACGAACACCGGGGAGCTGTTTTTT | CSVDRPGGGTNTGELFF
TRBJ2-1 | 13 | . | TRBV30 | . | TGTGCCTGGAGTCCGTCGGGGGTGAATGAGCAGTTCTTC | CAWSPSGVNEQFF
TRBJ2-7 | 15 | TRBD1 | TRBV11-2 | . | TGTGCCAGCAGCTCGGGACAGGGTAGCTCCTACGAGCAGTACTTC | CASSSGQGSSYEQYF
TRBJ2-7 | 16 | TRBD1 | TRBV5-6 | once | TGTGCCAGCAGCTCAAGACAGGGTTCGCTATTTCACGAGCAGTACTTC | CASSSRQGSLFHEQYF
TRBJ1-1 | 13 | . | TRBV2 | . | TGTGCCAGCAGTGGACAGGCTAACACTGAAGCTTTCTTT | CASSGQANTEAFF
TRBJ1-6 | 13 | . | TRBV6-5 | once | TGTGCCAGCAGATACGGAGGTTATTCACCCCTCCACTTT | CASRYGGYSPLHF